These 13 T cell receptor beta chains were sequenced from one sample in a study of CD8+ T cells in alopecia areata. Reverse transcribed after extraction, RNA yielded cDNA as the sequencing template. This table comes from immunoSEQ multiplex PCR, and its TCRdb copy is limited to in-frame clones, with some not included. This repertoire holds over 250,000 clones, and none appear only once. Sorting of pooled cutaneous lymph node cells used CD4, CD8alpha, NKG2D, NKG2ACE and other markers. The sequenced sample consisted of CD4+ T cells sorted from a lymph node. The receptors originated from a C3H/HeJ mouse with alopecia areata. This strain's MHC haplotype is H2-k.

This clone was counted a few times. Gene names and germline refer to mouse. The read halts 3 residues ahead of the CDR3 end, with the missing end drawn from the germline J gene. Other DNA sequences within the sample encode an identical CDR3. The chain recombines TRBV1 with TRBJ1-6; 8 bases are a match to TRBD1. TRBJ1-6 is placed among ORFs of uncertain function. This CDR3 comprises 14 residues. Germline V gives CDR1 NSQYPW, CDR2 LRSPGD (reference sequence). V shed 1 base, J shed 7 bases, and the junction held 0 bases outside the gene matches. CDR3 region: CTCSAGQGNSPLYF. Incomplete CDR3 DNA: TGCACCTGCAGTGCAGGACAGGGGAATTCGCCC.

This clone appeared many times. Gene names denote mouse genes. The read ends 4 residues shy of where the CDR3 ends; the end is completed using the germline J gene. This CDR3 is also generated by other DNA sequences in the sample. This sequence joins TRBV5 and TRBJ2-7; TRBD2 is a possible D gene (7 bases). V lost 1 base and J 3 bases, leaving 10 bases between the germline ends. This CDR3 spans 14 amino acids. The V gene's germline CDR1 is LGHNA and CDR2 YNLKQL (reference sequence). The sequenced part of the CDR3 DNA is TGTGCCAGCAGCCAAGCTGGGGGCGACTAT. It codes for CASSQAGGDY. The CDR3 in its entirety is CASSQAGGDYEQYF.

Comment on this clone: Gene names follow the mouse nomenclature. The read ends 4 residues shy of where the CDR3 ends; the end is completed using the germline J gene. Other DNA sequences of this sample code for an identical CDR3. The J gene is TRBJ2-3, the V gene TRBV19; 8 nucleotides align to TRBD2. Germline CDR1 reads FNHDT; CDR2 reads SITEND (reference sequence). With V trimmed by 2 bases and J by 0 bases, 2 bases remained unmatched. The CDR3 spans 15 residues. The CDR3 DNA, read in part, is TGTGCCAGCAGTATTGGGGGGGGGAGTGCAGAA. Protein: CASSIGGGSAE. The entire CDR3 protein is CASSIGGGSAETLYF.

About this clone itself: Each gene name is a mouse one. This sample includes further DNA sequences coding for the same CDR3. CDR3 DNA (partial): TGCACCTGCAGTGCAGATGGGGGGGTATATGCT. It translates to CTCSADGGVYA. The CDR3, in full, reads CTCSADGGVYAEQFF. The chain joins TRBV1 to TRBJ2-1; 8 bases are a match to TRBD2. Sequencing ends 4 residues short of the CDR3 end; the germline J gene provides the rest. CDR3 length equals 15 residues. Germline values: CDR1 NSQYPW, CDR2 LRSPGD (reference sequence). Trimming took 0 bases from V and 4 from J; bases not matched to a gene: 2.

This clone was picked up a small number of times. Genes here carry mouse names. Read sequence stops 4 residues before the CDR3 end, and the germline J gene provides the missing end. This chain links TRBV1 with TRBJ2-1; maybe TRBD2 (7 bases). This CDR3 has 14 amino acids. Trimming stripped 7 bases from V and 3 bases from J, with 13 bases between. Germline lookup yields CDR1 NSQYPW and CDR2 LRSPGD (reference sequence). Incomplete CDR3 DNA: TGCACCTGCATGGAGAGGGGGGGCTATGCT. It codes for CTCMERGGYA. The whole CDR3 protein is CTCMERGGYAEQFF.

In its sample, this clone was seen a few times. Gene names and germline refer to mouse. Coverage ceases 4 residues before the CDR3 finishes, and the germline J gene fills in the end. The chain is built from TRBV5 and TRBJ1-1; 8 bases align to TRBD1. The CDR3 consists of 13 residues. In germline, CDR1 is LGHNA, CDR2 YNLKQL (reference sequence). Unmatched junction bases numbered 0, after V lost 2 bases and J lost 4 bases. The CDR3 spells CASSQQGATEVFF. The DNA read from the CDR3 is TGTGCCAGCAGCCAACAGGGGGCCACA.

This clone was seen a few times. Gene names and germline refer to mouse. This CDR3 is CTCSAEWGAQDTQYF. CDR3 bases read: TGCACCTGCAGTGCAGAGTGGGGGGCCCAAGAC. This sequence joins TRBV1 and TRBJ2-5, with D tentatively TRBD2 (7 bases). The read finishes 4 residues shy of the CDR3 end, and the germline J gene is used to complete it. V lost 0 bases, J lost 2 bases, and 9 bases lay in between. The CDR3 has 15 amino acids. Germline V gene sequence: CDR1 NSQYPW, CDR2 LRSPGD (reference sequence).

This clone has at least ten counts. All gene names here are mouse names. Read coverage stops 4 residues before the CDR3 terminus; the germline J gene supplies the remainder. The chain joins TRBV17 to TRBJ2-3; unclear D gene. CDR3 length: 14 amino acids. Germline V gene sequence: CDR1 MNHDT, CDR2 YYDKIL. Trimming left V 1 base short and J 1 base short, with 6 bases between. The sequenced CDR3 bases are TGTGCTAGCAGTAGAGGGTGGGGTGCAGAA. Protein sequence: CASSRGWGAE. In full, the CDR3 is CASSRGWGAETLYF. The full variable domain, in which reference TRBV17 and TRBJ2-3 provide the parts outside the CDR3, is DTTVKQNPRYKLARVGKPVNLICSQTMNHDTMYWYQKKPNQAPKLLLFYYDKILNREADTFEKFQSSRPNNSFCSLYIGSAGLEYSAMYLCASSRGWGAETLYFGSGTRLTVL.

In this sample, this clone turned up a few times. The gene names given are mouse names. The sequence runs out 4 residues before the end of the CDR3; the remainder is reconstructed from the germline J gene. This chain links TRBV13-1 with TRBJ2-2, with D perhaps matching TRBD2 (6 bases). Germline V gene lookup returns CDR1 NSHNY and CDR2 SYGAGN. The CDR3 runs to 12 residues. V lost 6 bases and J 5 bases, leaving 8 bases between the germline ends. The CDR3 bases that were read are TGTGCCAGCAAAGACTGGACCGGG. Protein sequence: CASKDWTG. The whole CDR3 reads CASKDWTGQLYF.

The sample holds a few counts of this clone. Gene and germline names: mouse. The read finishes 4 residues shy of the CDR3 end, and the germline J gene is used to complete it. The same CDR3 also results from other DNA sequences found in this sample. The gene calls are TRBV31 and TRBJ2-2, with 7 bases identical to TRBD2. The CDR3 sequence is 15 residues long. The V and J ends lost 0 bases and 0 bases, in that order; junction bases with no gene match: 1. Germline CDR1 reads GKSSPN; CDR2 reads SITVG. Here the CDR3 reads CAWSLGGANTGQLYF. The sequenced CDR3 bases are TGTGCCTGGAGTCTGGGGGGGGCAAACACCGGG.

Comment on this clone: Each gene name is a mouse one. The read terminates 4 residues ahead of where the CDR3 ends, so the germline J gene completes it. V usage is TRBV19 and J usage is TRBJ1-1; possibly TRBD1 for D (6 bases). Germline V CDR1 and CDR2: FNHDT, SITEND (reference sequence). The CDR3 runs to 12 residues. CDR3 loop: CASTPGQKEVFF. Partial CDR3 DNA: TGTGCCAGCACTCCGGGACAAAAA.

About this clone: Gene names denote mouse genes. The read comes to an end 4 residues before the CDR3 does, leaving the germline J gene to fill in the end. The chain carries TRBV13-1 and TRBJ2-4, with 11 bases fitting TRBD2. J lost 0 bases, V lost 3 bases, and 3 bases had no gene match. Germline assignment: CDR1 NSHNY and CDR2 SYGAGN. The CDR3 covers 16 residues. CDR3 DNA, as far as it was read: TGTGCCAGCAGTGGGGACTGGGGGCTTAGTCAAAAC. Amino acid sequence: CASSGDWGLSQN. The CDR3 as a whole reads CASSGDWGLSQNTLYF.

The table lists this clone with a few counts. Mouse gene names apply. This CDR3 is CASSIAALNYAEQFF. CDR3 bases read: TGTGCCAGCAGTATAGCTGCTCTTAACTATGCT. This chain joins TRBV19 and TRBJ2-1; D gene unclear. The CDR3 end lies 4 residues beyond the end of the read and is filled in from the germline J gene. The V end lost 0 bases, the J end lost 0 bases, and 7 bases lay between the germline ends. Per germline, CDR1 FNHDT and CDR2 SITEND (reference sequence). The CDR3 sequence is 15 residues long. The full variable domain, completed using reference TRBV19 and TRBJ2-1, is GGIITQTPKFLIGQEGQKLTLKCQQNFNHDTMYWYRQDSGKGLRLIYYSITENDLQKGDLSEGYDASREKKSSFSLTVTSAQKNEMAVFLCASSIAALNYAEQFFGPGTRLTVL.